This T cell receptor (beta chain) was documented in a study of blood T cell repertoires in COVID-19. Turning to the study itself: COVID-19 samples from acute and convalescent phases originated in the United States, Italy and Spain. T cells, B-cell-depleted T cells, or PBMCs provided the cDNA or gDNA that served as material.

This clone was detected only a few times. Original handling: Reference gene primers were amplified, and this amplification served to estimate nucleated cell counts. TCRdb keeps only in-frame clones here, not all; method: immunoSEQ multiplex PCR. V and J calls and clone size are copied from that table; D and trimming were computed from the DNA. The data hold more than 85,000 clones, with approximately 86% observed a single time. Germline V CDR1 and CDR2: KGHSH, LQKENI. V lost 2 bases and J lost 15; bases outside the gene matches: 13. The CDR3 is made up of 14 amino acids. This clonotype was obtained from a human donor in a cohort sampled during active COVID-19. The sequenced sample consisted of peripheral blood. V is TRBV18 and J is TRBJ2-1; 7 nucleotides align to TRBD1. The DNA for the CDR3 is TGTGCCAGCTCACCAAGACAGGGCGCTGAAGAAAGGTTCTTC. It is translated as CASSPRQGAEERFF. The full variable domain, completed using reference TRBV18 and TRBJ2-1, is NAGVMQNPRHLVRRRGQEARLRCSPMKGHSHVYWYRQLPEEGLKFMVYLQKENIIDESGMPKERFSAEFPKEGPSILRIQQVVRGDSAAYFCASSPRQGAEERFFGPGTRLTVL.